The sequence of this TCR beta chain was determined in a study of early T cells in non-severe SARS-CoV-2 infection. Study at large: Alpha and beta chains were unpaired, from unsorted whole-blood bulk RNA.

MiXCR, run by TCRdb on the 5' RACE reads, gives a single entry per CDR3 protein. This sample has 50,000 to 70,000 distinct CDR3 sequences, with under 15% found just once. V was clipped by 5 bases and J by 6 bases; unmatched bases: 5. This CDR3 is 13 amino acids long. Germline assignment: CDR1 DFQATT and CDR2 SNEGSKA (reference sequence). The table lists this clonotype with a few counts. The receptor comes from an adult who was a healthcare worker with PCR-confirmed SARS-CoV-2 infection or an uninfected control (not recorded which). The sequencing input was whole blood. This chain joins TRBV20-1 and TRBJ2-2; TRBD2 agrees at 8 bases. This chain's CDR3 is CSAPGTSPGELFF. The CDR3 DNA reads as TGCAGTGCTCCCGGGACTAGTCCCGGGGAGCTGTTTTTT.